A single sample gave rise to the 9 T cell receptor beta chains below, sequenced in a study of tissue T cells after allogeneic stem cell transplantation. TCRdb keeps only in-frame clones here, not all; method: immunoSEQ multiplex PCR. The sample lists about 21,000 clones, around 70% occurring once. Specimen: spleen. Every receptor here comes from a female BALB/c mouse in good health. The strain's MHC: H2-d.

Regarding this clone: Here the gene names and germline are mouse. The CDR3 is cut off 1 residue early in the read; its end comes from the germline J gene. The chain carries TRBV5 and TRBJ2-4, with 10 bases aligning to TRBD2. The CDR3 length is 17 residues. The germline gives CDR1 LGHNA, CDR2 YNLKQL (reference sequence). The V gene end was trimmed by 0 bases and the J gene end by 0 bases; junction bases not matched to a gene: 3. CDR3 protein: CASSQETGGGSQNTLYF. CDR3 DNA, as far as it was read: TGTGCCAGCAGCCAAGAAACTGGGGGGGGTAGTCAAAACACCTTGTAC.

As regards this clone: The gene names given are mouse names. The read comes to an end 1 residue before the CDR3 does, leaving the germline J gene to fill in the end. This chain connects TRBV14 to TRBJ1-6, with D unresolved. TRBJ1-6 is an ORF, and what it does is uncertain. Trimming removed 1 base at V and 1 base at J, with 6 bases between. Germline V CDR1 and CDR2: SGHDT, FRDEAV. The CDR3 totals 15 residues. CDR3 DNA, as far as it was read: TGTGCCAGCAGTTTCCCAAAATCCTATAATTCGCCCCTCTAC. Translated: CASSFPKSYNSPLY. The CDR3 as a whole reads CASSFPKSYNSPLYF.

This clone has just one count. These gene names are mouse names. The read stops 1 residue short of the end of the CDR3; the missing end is completed from the germline J gene. This chain joins TRBV31 and TRBJ1-4, with 7 bases fitting TRBD1. The germline CDR1 and CDR2 sequences are GKSSPN and SITVG. Losses at the gene ends were 5 bases for V and 3 bases for J; bases not matched to a gene: 0. The CDR3 contains 12 residues. The DNA read from the CDR3 is TGTGCCTGGGGGACAGCCAACGAAAGATTATTT. This gives the protein CAWGTANERLF. The CDR3 as a whole reads CAWGTANERLFF.

In regard to this clone: Gene labels here are mouse ones. Read coverage stops 1 residue before the CDR3 terminus; the germline J gene supplies the remainder. The chain is built from TRBV3 and TRBJ2-2; TRBD1 matches at 12 bases. V was pared by 5 bases and J by 0 bases, with 7 bases of the junction left unmatched. The germline gives CDR1 SNHLY, CDR2 FYNGKV (reference sequence). This CDR3 has 18 residues. The CDR3 sequence: CASSRDRGQPPNTGQLYF. Partial CDR3 DNA: TGTGCCAGCAGCAGGGACAGGGGGCAGCCCCCAAACACCGGGCAGCTCTAC.

About this clone: The gene symbols are mouse symbols. Sequencing ends 1 residue short of the CDR3 end; the germline J gene provides the rest. The chain is built from TRBV5 and TRBJ2-3; D is possibly TRBD2 (6 bases). Trimming stripped 0 bases from V and 2 bases from J, with 9 bases between. CDR1 and CDR2 (germline): LGHNA, YNLKQL (reference sequence). The CDR3 consists of 15 residues. The covered CDR3 bases are TGTGCCAGCAGCCAAGATCGGGGGGTTGCAGAAACGCTGTAT. Translation gives CASSQDRGVAETLY. The whole CDR3 sequence is CASSQDRGVAETLYF.

As for this clone: Germline and genes: mouse. The read ends 1 residue before the CDR3 terminus; that terminus is restored from the germline J gene. The rearrangement joins TRBV13-2 to TRBJ2-5; 11 bases match TRBD2. The germline V gene encodes CDR1 NNHNN and CDR2 SYGAGS (reference sequence). Trimming removed 2 bases from V and 6 bases from J; junction bases left unmatched: 5. The CDR3 consists of 15 residues. The CDR3 bases that were read are TGTGCCAGCGGTGAGATCCGGGACTGGGGGGACACCCAGTAC. This gives the protein CASGEIRDWGDTQY. In full, the CDR3 is CASGEIRDWGDTQYF.

Only a few counts were recorded for this clone. Any gene name here is a mouse gene name. The CDR3 end lies 1 residue beyond the end of the read and is filled in from the germline J gene. V is TRBV20 and J is TRBJ2-3; a possible D gene is TRBD2 (5 bases). Per germline, CDR1 GFQATS and CDR2 STVNSAI. This CDR3 has 14 residues. V lost 0 bases and J lost 0, with 7 bases in between. The CDR3 bases that were read are TGTGGTGCTAGGGACAGGACTAGTGCAGAAACGCTGTAT. Its protein product is CGARDRTSAETLY. The CDR3 as a whole reads CGARDRTSAETLYF.

A remark on this clone: The genes and germline here are from mouse. The CDR3 goes on 1 residue after the read ends, and that part is filled in from the germline J gene. This chain connects TRBV20 to TRBJ2-3, with TRBD1 matching 10 bases. The length of the CDR3 is 16 residues. V lost 5 bases, J lost 0 bases, and 8 bases stayed unmatched. Germline CDR1 reads GFQATS; CDR2 reads STVNSAI. CDR3 amino acids: CGARQGAGRSAETLYF. Partial CDR3 DNA: TGTGGTGCTCGACAGGGGGCAGGGAGGAGTGCAGAAACGCTGTAT.

A word on this clone: Mouse names are used for the genes. With the read ending 1 residue before the CDR3 end, the germline J gene is used to fill in that end. The rearrangement uses TRBV2 and TRBJ1-2; TRBD1 aligns across 10 bases. CDR3 length: 15 residues. Germline-derived CDR1 and CDR2 are LGHNA and YSYQKL. The V gene end was trimmed by 2 bases and the J gene end by 3 bases; junction bases not matched to a gene: 3. The part of the CDR3 DNA that was read is TGTGCCAGCAGCCAAAGGACAGGGGGGCACTCCGACTACACC. This translates into CASSQRTGGHSDYT. The complete CDR3 reads CASSQRTGGHSDYTF. Looking up the rest from reference TRBV2 and TRBJ1-2 gives the full variable domain: DPKIIQKPKYLVAVTGSEKILICEQYLGHNAMYWYRQSAKKPLEFMFSYSYQKLMDNQTASSRFQPQSSKKNHLDLQITALKPDDSATYFCASSQRTGGHSDYTFGSGTRLLVI.